One T cell receptor (beta chain) is described in this entry. Isolated RNA was reverse transcribed in full, so expressed TCRB transcripts were sequenced. TCRdb keeps only in-frame clones here, not all; method: immunoSEQ multiplex PCR. The sample lists about 360,000 clones; roughly 13% were seen once. The CDR3 has 14 amino acids. From germline, CDR1 is MDHEN and CDR2 SYDVKM. V dropped 5 bases and J dropped 4; count of bases not matched to a gene: 5. This sample is part of a study of beta chain features in type 1 diabetes. The specimen was naive CD4+ T cells from blood. The receptor comes from a man younger than 35 in good health. The V gene is TRBV28, the J gene TRBJ2-7, with TRBD2 matching 10 bases. Here the CDR3 DNA reads TGTGCCAGCAGTGTAAGCGGGGGGGCTTACGAGCAGTACTTC. As protein: CASSVSGGAYEQYF.